The clone carrying this TCR beta chain was detected a few times. The primer mix had 60 Vbeta and 13 Jbeta primers. The method was immunoSEQ multiplex PCR; TCRdb's version includes in-frame clones alone and lacks a portion of them. The repertoire has under 150,000 clones, around 80% of them found once; the top ten carry roughly 1.8%. The sample belongs to a study of cytomegalovirus exposure and HLA in healthy donors. Unrecorded immune exposures were likely, despite nominal health at sampling. The V segment lost 1 base and the J segment 6 bases; nucleotides outside the gene matches: 7. This CDR3 spans 15 amino acids. Germline CDR1 reads SGHDT; CDR2 reads YYEEEE.

The gene calls are TRBV5-6 and TRBJ2-7, with TRBD1 identical over 10 bases. Sequenced input: PBMCs. The TCR sequence derives from a woman aged 45-65 years in good health and CMV-seronegative. The CDR3 here is CASSLPRTGGGEQYV. The CDR3 coding sequence is TGTGCCAGCAGCTTGCCCCGGACAGGGGGAGGCGAGCAGTACGTC.